The present entry profiles one TCR beta chain with its context. Its antigen is unidentified. Clones were sequenced by immunoSEQ multiplex PCR, and TCRdb holds only the in-frame ones, with some missing. The sample consists of 40,000 to 45,000 clones, approximately 86% of them appearing once. The data derive from a study of OX40 agonist ivuxolimab in advanced cancers. Findings and caveats of the study: Circulating CD4+ and CD8+ T cells showed clonal expansion by week 6 at 0.1 to 3.0 mg/kg.

The V gene's germline CDR1 is SGHVS and CDR2 FQNEAQ. This CDR3 region has 14 residues. Trimming removed 3 bases at V and 5 bases at J, with 12 bases between. The TCR sequence derives from an adult with an advanced solid tumor such as melanoma, head and neck, liver or kidney cancer. This chain connects TRBV7-8 to TRBJ2-3; D may be TRBD2 (6 bases). The specimen comprised CD4+ or CD8+ T cells sorted from blood, sampled in a trial of the OX40 agonist ivuxolimab. CDR3 region: CASSFPGERDTQYF. CDR3 nucleotide sequence: TGTGCCAGCAGCTTCCCGGGGGAACGAGATACGCAGTATTTT. Drawing the rest from reference TRBV7-8 and TRBJ2-3, the complete variable domain is GAGVSQSPRYKVAKRGQDVALRCDPISGHVSLFWYQQALGQGPEFLTYFQNEAQLDKSGLPSDRFFAERPEGSVSTLKIQRTQQEDSAVYLCASSFPGERDTQYFGPGTRLTVL.